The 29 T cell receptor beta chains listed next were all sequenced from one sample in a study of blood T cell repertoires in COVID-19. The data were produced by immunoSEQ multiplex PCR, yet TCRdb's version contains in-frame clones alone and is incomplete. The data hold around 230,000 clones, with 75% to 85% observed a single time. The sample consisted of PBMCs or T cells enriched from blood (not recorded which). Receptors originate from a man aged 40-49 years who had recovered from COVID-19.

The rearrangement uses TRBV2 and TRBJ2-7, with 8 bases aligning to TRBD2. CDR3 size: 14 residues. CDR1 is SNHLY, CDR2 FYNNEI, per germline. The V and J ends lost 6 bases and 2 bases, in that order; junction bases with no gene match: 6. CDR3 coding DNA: TGTGCCAGCAGGCCGGGACTAGATGCCTACGAGCAGTACTTC. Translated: CASRPGLDAYEQYF.

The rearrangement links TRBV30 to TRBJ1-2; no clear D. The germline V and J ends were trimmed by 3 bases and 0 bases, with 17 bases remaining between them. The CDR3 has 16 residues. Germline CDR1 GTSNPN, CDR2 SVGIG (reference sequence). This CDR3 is CAWSLSMAASNYGYTF. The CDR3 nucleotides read TGTGCCTGGAGCTTAAGTATGGCGGCTTCTAACTATGGCTACACCTTC.

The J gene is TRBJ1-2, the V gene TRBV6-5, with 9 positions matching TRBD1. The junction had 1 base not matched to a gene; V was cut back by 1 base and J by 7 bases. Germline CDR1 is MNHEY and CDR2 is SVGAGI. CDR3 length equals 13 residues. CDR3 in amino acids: CASSYWDRVGYTF. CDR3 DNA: TGTGCCAGCAGTTACTGGGACAGGGTTGGCTACACCTTC.

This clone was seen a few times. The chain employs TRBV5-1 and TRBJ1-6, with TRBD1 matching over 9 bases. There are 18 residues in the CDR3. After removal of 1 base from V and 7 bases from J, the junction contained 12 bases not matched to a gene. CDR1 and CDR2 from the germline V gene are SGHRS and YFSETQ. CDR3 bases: TGCGCCAGCAGCTTGTCGCTGGGACAGGGTGCCTCAAATTCACCCCTCCACTTT. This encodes CASSLSLGQGASNSPLHF.

Here the CDR3 reads CATETGSSSTEAFF. The CDR3 region has the DNA TGTGCCACCGAGACAGGGTCATCTAGCACTGAAGCTTTCTTT. V usage is TRBV6-5 and J usage is TRBJ1-1, with 7 positions matching TRBD1. Germline trimming cut 10 bases from V and 4 bases from J; bases unmatched to any gene: 12. The CDR3 covers 14 residues. CDR1 MNHEY and CDR2 SVGAGI come from the germline V gene.

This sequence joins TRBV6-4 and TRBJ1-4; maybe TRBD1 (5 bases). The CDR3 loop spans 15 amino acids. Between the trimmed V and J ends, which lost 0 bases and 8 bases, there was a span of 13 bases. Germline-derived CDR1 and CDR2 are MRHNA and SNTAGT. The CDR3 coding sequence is TGTGCCAGCAGTGACTCGGGGGGACCTGGGGAAAAACTGTTTTTT. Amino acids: CASSDSGGPGEKLFF.

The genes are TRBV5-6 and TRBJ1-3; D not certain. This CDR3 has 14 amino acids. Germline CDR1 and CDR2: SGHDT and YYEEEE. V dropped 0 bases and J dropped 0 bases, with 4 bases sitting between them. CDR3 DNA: TGTGCCAGCAGCTTGGGAGTCTCTGGAAACACCATATATTTT. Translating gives CASSLGVSGNTIYF.

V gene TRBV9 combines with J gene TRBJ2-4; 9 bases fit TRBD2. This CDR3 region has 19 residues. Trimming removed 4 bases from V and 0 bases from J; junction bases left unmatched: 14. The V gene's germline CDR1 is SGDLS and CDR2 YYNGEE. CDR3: CASSTEQTSGTLAKNIQYF. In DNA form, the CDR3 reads TGTGCCAGCAGCACAGAGCAGACTAGCGGTACCCTAGCCAAAAACATTCAGTACTTC.

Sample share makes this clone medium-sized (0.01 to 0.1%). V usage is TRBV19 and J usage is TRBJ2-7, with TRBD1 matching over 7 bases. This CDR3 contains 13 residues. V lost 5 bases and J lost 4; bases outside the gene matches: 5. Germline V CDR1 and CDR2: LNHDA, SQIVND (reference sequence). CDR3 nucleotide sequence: TGTGCCAGTAGTGCAACAGGGGAGTACGAGCAGTACTTC. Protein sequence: CASSATGEYEQYF.

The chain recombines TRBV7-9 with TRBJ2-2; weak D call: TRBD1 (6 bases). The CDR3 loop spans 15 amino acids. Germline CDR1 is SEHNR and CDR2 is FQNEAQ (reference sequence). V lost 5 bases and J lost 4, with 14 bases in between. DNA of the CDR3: TGTGCCAGCAGCCTCAGGGGTTTTGGCACCGGGGAGCTGTTTTTT. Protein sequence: CASSLRGFGTGELFF.

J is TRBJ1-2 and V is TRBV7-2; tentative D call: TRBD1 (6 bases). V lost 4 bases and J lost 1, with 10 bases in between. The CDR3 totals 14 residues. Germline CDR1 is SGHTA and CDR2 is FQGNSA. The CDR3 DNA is TGTGCCAGCAGCTCCTGGGACATTAACTATGGCTACACCTTC. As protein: CASSSWDINYGYTF.

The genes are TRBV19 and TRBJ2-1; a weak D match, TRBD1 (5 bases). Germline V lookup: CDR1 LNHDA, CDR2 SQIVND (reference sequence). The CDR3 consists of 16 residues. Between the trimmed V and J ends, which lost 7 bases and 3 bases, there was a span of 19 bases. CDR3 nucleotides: TGTGCCAGTAAATCCTTATCAGGGTTCAACTACAATGAGCAGTTCTTC. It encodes CASKSLSGFNYNEQFF.

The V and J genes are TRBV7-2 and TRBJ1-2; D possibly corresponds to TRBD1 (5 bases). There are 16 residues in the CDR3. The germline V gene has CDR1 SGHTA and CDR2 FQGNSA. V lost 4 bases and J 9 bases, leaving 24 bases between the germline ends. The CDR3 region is CASSSYSEGATGRYTF. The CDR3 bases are TGTGCCAGCAGCTCCTATTCAGAAGGGGCTACGGGCCGCTACACCTTC. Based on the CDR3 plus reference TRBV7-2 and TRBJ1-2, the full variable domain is GAGVSQSPSNKVTEKGKDVELRCDPISGHTALYWYRQSLGQGLEFLIYFQGNSAPDKSGLPSDRFSAERTGGSVSTLTIQRTQQEDSAVYLCASSSYSEGATGRYTFGSGTRLTVV.

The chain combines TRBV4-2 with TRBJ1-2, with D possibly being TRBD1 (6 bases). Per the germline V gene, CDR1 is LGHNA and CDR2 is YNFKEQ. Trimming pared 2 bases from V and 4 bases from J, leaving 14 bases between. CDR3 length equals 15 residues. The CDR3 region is CASSQPRTASYGYTF. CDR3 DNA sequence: TGTGCCAGCAGCCAACCGAGGACAGCCAGCTATGGCTACACCTTC.

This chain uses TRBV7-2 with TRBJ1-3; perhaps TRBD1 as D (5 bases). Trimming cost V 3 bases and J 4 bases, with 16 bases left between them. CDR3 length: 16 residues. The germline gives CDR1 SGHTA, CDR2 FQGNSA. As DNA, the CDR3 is TGTGCCAGCAGCTTTGGGGTCGGGGGACGCGGAAACACCATATATTTT. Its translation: CASSFGVGGRGNTIYF.

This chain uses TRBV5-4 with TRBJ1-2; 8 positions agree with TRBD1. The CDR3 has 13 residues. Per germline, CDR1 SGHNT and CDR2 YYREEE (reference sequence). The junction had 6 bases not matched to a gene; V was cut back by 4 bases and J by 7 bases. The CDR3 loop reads CASSLDRGGGYTF. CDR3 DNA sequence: TGTGCCAGCAGCCTCGACAGGGGCGGTGGCTACACCTTC.

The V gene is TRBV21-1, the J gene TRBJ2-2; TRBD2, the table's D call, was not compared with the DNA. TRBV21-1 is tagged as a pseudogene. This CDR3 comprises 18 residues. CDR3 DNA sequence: TGTGCCAGCAGCAAAGAATATCCTGGCGGGAGCGACACCGGGGAGCTGTTTTTT. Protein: CASSKEYPGGSDTGELFF.

CDR3 sequence: CASSLPHGRGRTEAFF. The CDR3 DNA reads as TGTGCCAGCAGCTTGCCACATGGAAGGGGGCGAACTGAAGCTTTCTTT. The chain carries TRBV5-4 and TRBJ1-1, with 7 positions matching TRBD1. Germline values: CDR1 SGHNT, CDR2 YYREEE (reference sequence). CDR3 size: 16 residues. J gave up 5 bases and V 1 base, and 11 bases lay outside the gene matches.

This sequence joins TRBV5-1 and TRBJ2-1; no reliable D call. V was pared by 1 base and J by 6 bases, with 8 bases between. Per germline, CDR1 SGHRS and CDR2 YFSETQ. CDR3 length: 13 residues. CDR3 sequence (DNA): TGCGCCAGCAGCTTGATAGCTAGCAATGAGCAGTTCTTC. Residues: CASSLIASNEQFF.

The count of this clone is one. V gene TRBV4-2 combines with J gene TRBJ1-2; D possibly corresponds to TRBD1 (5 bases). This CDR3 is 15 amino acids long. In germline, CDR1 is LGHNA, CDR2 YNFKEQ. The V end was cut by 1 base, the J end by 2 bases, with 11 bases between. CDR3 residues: CASSQGMGGNYGYTF. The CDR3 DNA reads TGTGCCAGCAGCCAAGGAATGGGGGGAAACTATGGCTACACCTTC.

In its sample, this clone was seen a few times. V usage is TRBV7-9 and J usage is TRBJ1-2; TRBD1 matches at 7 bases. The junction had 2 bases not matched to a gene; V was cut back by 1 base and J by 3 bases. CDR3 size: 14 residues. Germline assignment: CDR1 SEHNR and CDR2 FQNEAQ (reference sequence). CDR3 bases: TGTGCCAGCAGCTTAGACAGGGGATACTATGGCTACACCTTC. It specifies CASSLDRGYYGYTF.

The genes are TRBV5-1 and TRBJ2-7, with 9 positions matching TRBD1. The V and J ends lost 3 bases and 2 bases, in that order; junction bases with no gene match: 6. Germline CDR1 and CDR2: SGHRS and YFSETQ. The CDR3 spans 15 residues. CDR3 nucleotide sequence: TGCGCCAGCAGCTCTAGGACAGGGGACACCTACGAGCAGTACTTC. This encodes CASSSRTGDTYEQYF.

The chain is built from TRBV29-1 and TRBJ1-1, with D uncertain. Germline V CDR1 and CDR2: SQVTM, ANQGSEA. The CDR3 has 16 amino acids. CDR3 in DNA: TGCATCAGCTTTACCCCAACCGGAGGATTGAGGACTGAAGCTTTCTTT. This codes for CISFTPTGGLRTEAFF.

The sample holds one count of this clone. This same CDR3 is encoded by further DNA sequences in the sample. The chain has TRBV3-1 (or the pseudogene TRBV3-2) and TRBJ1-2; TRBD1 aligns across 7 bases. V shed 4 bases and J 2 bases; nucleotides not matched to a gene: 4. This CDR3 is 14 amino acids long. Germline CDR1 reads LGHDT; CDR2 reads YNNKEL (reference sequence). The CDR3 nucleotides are TGTGCCAGCAGCCGACAGGGATCAAACTATGGCTACACCTTC. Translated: CASSRQGSNYGYTF.

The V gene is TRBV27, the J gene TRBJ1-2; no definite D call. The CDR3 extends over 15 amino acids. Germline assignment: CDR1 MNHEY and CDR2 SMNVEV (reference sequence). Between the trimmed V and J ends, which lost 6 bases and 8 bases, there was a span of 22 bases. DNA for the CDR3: TGTGCCAGCAGCGTCAGCCAGGAAGGATGGGAGGGCTACACCTTC. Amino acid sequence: CASSVSQEGWEGYTF.

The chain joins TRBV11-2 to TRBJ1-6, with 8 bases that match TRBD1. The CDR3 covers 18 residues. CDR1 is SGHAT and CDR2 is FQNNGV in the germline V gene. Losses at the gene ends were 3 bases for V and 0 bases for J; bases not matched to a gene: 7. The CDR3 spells CASSFPRQGSSYNSPLHF. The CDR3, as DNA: TGTGCCAGCAGCTTTCCCAGACAGGGGAGCTCCTATAATTCACCCCTCCACTTT.

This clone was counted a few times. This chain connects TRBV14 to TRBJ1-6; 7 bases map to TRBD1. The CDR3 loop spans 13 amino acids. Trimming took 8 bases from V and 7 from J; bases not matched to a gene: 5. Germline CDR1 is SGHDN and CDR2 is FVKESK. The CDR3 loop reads CASRQGGNSPLHF. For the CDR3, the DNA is TGTGCCAGCCGACAGGGAGGCAATTCACCCCTCCACTTT.

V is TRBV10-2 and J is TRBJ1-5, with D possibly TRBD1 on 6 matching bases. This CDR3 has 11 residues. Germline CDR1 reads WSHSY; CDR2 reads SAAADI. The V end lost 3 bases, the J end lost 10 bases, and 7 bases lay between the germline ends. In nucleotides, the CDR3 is TGCGCCAGCAGTGAAGGGGGACCCCAGCATTTT. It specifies CASSEGGPQHF.

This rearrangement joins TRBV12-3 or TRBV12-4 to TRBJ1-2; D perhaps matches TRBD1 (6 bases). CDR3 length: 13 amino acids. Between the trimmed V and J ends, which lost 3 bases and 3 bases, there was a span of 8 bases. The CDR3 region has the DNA TGTGCCAGCAGTTTCCGGACAGACTATGGCTACACCTTC. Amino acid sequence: CASSFRTDYGYTF.